This TCR beta chain was profiled in a study of cytomegalovirus exposure and HLA in healthy donors. CDR1 and CDR2 from the germline V gene are SNHLY and FYNNEI. Trimming removed 4 bases from V and 1 base from J, with 10 bases in between. This CDR3 region has 14 residues. With 60 Vbeta and 13 Jbeta primers, the PCR was carried out. Authors' data handling: In a later analysis, about 9.9 million of tens of millions of unique beta chains occurred in at least two donors. Sequenced by immunoSEQ multiplex PCR; TCRdb stores in-frame clones only, minus some. Clone size and V and J calls were adopted from that table, with D and trimming inferred from the DNA. The sample shows 84,000 or so clones, roughly 84% of them seen only once. As concerns this clone: The target antigen is unknown.

The study's findings and limits: Most of the CMV-associated TCR beta chains (in a later analysis) appeared to be HLA-restricted. The study put 150 or so TCR beta chains on its list as cytomegalovirus-associated. Per a later analysis, approximately 16,000 TCR beta sequences showed association with HLA alleles at 0.05 false discovery rate.

The clonotype comes from a woman aged 45-65 years in good health and CMV-seronegative. This chain joins TRBV2 and TRBJ1-1; D remains ambiguous. Sequences were obtained from PBMCs. CDR3 region: CASSVAERNTEAFF. The CDR3 DNA reads TGTGCCAGCAGTGTAGCAGAGAGGAACACTGAAGCTTTCTTT. Supplemented by reference TRBV2 and TRBJ1-1, the full variable domain reads EPEVTQTPSHQVTQMGQEVILRCVPISNHLYFYWYRQILGQKVEFLVSFYNNEISEKSEIFDDQFSVERPDGSNFTLKIRSTKLEDSAMYFCASSVAERNTEAFFGQGTRLTVV.